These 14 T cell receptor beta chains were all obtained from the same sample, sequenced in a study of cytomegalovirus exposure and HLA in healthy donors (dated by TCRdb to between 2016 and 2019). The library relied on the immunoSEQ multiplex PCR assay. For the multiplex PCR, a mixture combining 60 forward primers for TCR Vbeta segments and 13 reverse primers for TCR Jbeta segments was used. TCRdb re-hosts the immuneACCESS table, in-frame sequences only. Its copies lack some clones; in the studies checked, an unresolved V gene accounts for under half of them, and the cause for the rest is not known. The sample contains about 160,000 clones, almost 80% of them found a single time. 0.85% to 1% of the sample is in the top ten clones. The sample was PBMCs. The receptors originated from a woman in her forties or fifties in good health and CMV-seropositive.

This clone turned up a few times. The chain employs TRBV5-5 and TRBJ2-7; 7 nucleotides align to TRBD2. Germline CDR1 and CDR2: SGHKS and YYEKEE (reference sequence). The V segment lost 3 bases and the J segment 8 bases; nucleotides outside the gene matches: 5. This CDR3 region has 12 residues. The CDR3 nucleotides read TGTGCCAGCAGCTGGTCTAGCGGCAAGCAGTACTTC. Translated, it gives CASSWSSGKQYF.

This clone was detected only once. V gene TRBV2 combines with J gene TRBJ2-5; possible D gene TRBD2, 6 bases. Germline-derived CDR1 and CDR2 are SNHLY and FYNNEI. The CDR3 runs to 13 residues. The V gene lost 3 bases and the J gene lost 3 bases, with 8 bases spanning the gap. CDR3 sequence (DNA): TGTGCCAGCAGTGACTGGGGGGAAGAGACCCAGTACTTC. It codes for CASSDWGEETQYF.

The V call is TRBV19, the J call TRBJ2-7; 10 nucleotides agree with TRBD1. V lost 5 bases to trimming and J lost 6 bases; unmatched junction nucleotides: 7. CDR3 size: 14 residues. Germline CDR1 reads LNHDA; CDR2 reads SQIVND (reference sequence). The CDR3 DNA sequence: TGTGCCAGTAGTGTACGGACAGGGGGTAGCGAGCAGTACTTC. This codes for CASSVRTGGSEQYF.

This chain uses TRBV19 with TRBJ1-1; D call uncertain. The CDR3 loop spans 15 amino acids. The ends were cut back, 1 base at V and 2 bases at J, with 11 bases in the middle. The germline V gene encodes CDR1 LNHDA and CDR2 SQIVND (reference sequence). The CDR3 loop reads CASSIGQLINTEAFF. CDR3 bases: TGTGCCAGTAGTATAGGTCAGTTAATAAACACTGAAGCTTTCTTT.

CDR3 sequence (DNA): TGTGCCAGCAGCGTATCCGGTTCCTATGGCTACACCTTC. Protein product: CASSVSGSYGYTF. The V gene is TRBV9, the J gene TRBJ1-2; D is ambiguous. V was shortened by 1 base and J by 4 bases, with 8 bases between the two germline ends. The germline gives CDR1 SGDLS, CDR2 YYNGEE. CDR3 length: 13 residues.

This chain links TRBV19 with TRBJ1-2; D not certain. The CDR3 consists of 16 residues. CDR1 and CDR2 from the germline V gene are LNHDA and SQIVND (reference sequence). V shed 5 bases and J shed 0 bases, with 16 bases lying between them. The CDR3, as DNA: TGTGCCAGTAGTCCCGACCTCAGAGCGGCTAACTATGGCTACACCTTC. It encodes CASSPDLRAANYGYTF.

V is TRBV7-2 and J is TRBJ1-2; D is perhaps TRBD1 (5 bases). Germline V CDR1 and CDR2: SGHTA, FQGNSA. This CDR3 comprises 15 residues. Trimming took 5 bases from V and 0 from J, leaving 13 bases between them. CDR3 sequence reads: CASSNNVGANYGYTF. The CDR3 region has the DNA TGTGCCAGCAGCAATAACGTAGGGGCTAACTATGGCTACACCTTC.

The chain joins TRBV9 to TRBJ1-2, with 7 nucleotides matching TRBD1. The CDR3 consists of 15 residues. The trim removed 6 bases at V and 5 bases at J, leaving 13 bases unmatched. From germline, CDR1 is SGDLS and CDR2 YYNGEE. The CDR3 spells CASTSPRQGLYGYTF. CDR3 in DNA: TGTGCCAGCACCTCCCCTCGACAGGGTTTGTATGGCTACACCTTC.

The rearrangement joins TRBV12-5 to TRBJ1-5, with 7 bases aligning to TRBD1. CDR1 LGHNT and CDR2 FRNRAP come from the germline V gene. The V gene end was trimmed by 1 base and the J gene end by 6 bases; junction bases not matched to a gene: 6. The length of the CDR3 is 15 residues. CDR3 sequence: CASGLGDRASQPQHF. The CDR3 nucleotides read TGTGCTAGTGGTTTGGGAGACAGGGCGTCTCAGCCCCAGCATTTT.

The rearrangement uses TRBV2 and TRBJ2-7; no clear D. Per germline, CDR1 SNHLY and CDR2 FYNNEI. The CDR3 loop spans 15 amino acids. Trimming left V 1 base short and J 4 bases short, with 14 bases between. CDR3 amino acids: CASSEGGAFEYEQYF. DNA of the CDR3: TGTGCCAGCAGTGAAGGTGGAGCGTTTGAGTACGAGCAGTACTTC.

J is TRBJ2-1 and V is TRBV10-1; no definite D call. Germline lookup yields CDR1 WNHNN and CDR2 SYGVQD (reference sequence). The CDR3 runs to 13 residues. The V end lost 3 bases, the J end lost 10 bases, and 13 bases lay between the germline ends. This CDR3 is CASSEDSHGEQFF. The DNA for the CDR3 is TGCGCCAGCAGTGAAGATAGCCATGGGGAGCAGTTCTTC.

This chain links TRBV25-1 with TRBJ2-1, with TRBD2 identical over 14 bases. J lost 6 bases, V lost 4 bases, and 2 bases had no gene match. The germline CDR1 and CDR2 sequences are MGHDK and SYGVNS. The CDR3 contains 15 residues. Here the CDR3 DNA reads TGTGCCAGCAGTGGACTAGCGGGAGGGATCAATGAGCAGTTCTTC. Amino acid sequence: CASSGLAGGINEQFF.

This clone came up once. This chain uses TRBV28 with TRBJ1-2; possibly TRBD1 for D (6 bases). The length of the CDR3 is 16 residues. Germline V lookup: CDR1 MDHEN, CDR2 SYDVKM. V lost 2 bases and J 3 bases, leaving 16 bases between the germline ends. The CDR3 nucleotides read TGTGCCAGCAGTTTAGTGTCAGGGGTTAGAGACTATGGCTACACCTTC. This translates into CASSLVSGVRDYGYTF.

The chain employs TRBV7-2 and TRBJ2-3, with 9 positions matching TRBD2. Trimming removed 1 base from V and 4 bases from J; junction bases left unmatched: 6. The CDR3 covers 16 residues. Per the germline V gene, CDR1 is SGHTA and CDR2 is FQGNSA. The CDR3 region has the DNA TGTGCCAGCAGCTTAGAGGCGGGGGGGCCACCAGATACGCAGTATTTT. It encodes CASSLEAGGPPDTQYF.